The present T cell receptor (beta chain) was sequenced within a study of early T cells in non-severe SARS-CoV-2 infection. Study-wide context: Unsorted whole blood bulk RNA was sequenced, with unpaired chains.

This clonotype was counted ten times or more. TCRdb called the 5' RACE reads again in MiXCR, with one record for every CDR3 protein. The repertoire holds 20,000 to 30,000 distinct CDR3 sequences, with about 4.5% as singletons. V trimming: 9 bases; J trimming: 3 bases; junction bases outside the gene matches: 7. The CDR3 loop spans 15 amino acids. The germline CDR1 and CDR2 sequences are KGHDR and SFDVKD. The sequencing sample was made of whole blood. This clonotype was obtained from an adult who was a healthcare worker with PCR-confirmed SARS-CoV-2 infection or an uninfected control (not recorded which). The J gene is TRBJ1-4, the V gene TRBV24-1, with 9 bases fitting TRBD1. This chain's CDR3 is CATGVTGGANEKLFF. The CDR3 DNA sequence: TGTGCCACCGGGGTGACAGGGGGAGCTAATGAAAAACTGTTTTTT.